One sample yielded the 27 T cell receptor beta chains listed below, sequenced in a study of T cells in Graves' hyperthyroidism and ophthalmopathy. RNA transcripts served as the template for amplifying TCR beta CDR3 regions. Researchers ran a first-round RT-PCR on the TCR CDR3 using the HTBI primer set. MiXCR was run by TCRdb on the multiplex PCR reads, yielding one entry per CDR3 protein. Of a few hundred thousand distinct CDR3 sequences listed, 15% are singletons. Sequencing was carried out using blood. The receptors shown here come from a woman younger than 45 with Graves' hyperthyroidism.

Many counts were recorded for this clonotype. The genes are TRBV12-3 or TRBV12-4 and TRBJ2-1; D gene ambiguous. The CDR3 totals 15 residues. V lost 3 bases, J lost 0 bases, and 9 bases lay in between. This CDR3 reads CASSFFASSYNEQFF. The CDR3 region has the DNA TGTGCCAGCAGTTTTTTTGCAAGCTCCTACAATGAGCAGTTCTTC.

Worth noting for this clonotype: Since a much larger clone is just one base distant, this may be a read error. The chain recombines TRBV20-1 with TRBJ2-5; the match to TRBD2 covers 14 bases. V shed 1 base and J 1 base; nucleotides not matched to a gene: 8. The germline gives CDR1 DFQATT, CDR2 SNEGSKA (reference sequence). CDR3 length: 18 residues. Written as DNA, the CDR3 is TGCAGTGCTAGAGCCGGACTAGCGGGAGGCCGATCCCAAGAGACCCAGTACTTC. Its protein is CSARAGLAGGRSQETQYF.

This clonotype was seen more than once but under ten times. The chain recombines TRBV18 with TRBJ1-5; TRBD1 matches 7 bases. V shed 3 bases and J 7 bases; nucleotides not matched to a gene: 9. This CDR3 comprises 15 residues. From germline, CDR1 is KGHSH and CDR2 LQKENI. In nucleotides, the CDR3 is TGTGCCAGCTCACCGGAGGCAGGGGGTGGCCAGCCCCAGCATTTT. It specifies CASSPEAGGGQPQHF.

This clonotype showed up many times. The rearrangement joins TRBV2 to TRBJ2-2; D is unresolved. The CDR3 covers 15 residues. CDR1 and CDR2 from the germline V gene are SNHLY and FYNNEI. V lost 4 bases, J lost 0 bases, and 9 bases lay in between. CDR3 protein: CASSVKRSNTGELFF. In DNA form, the CDR3 reads TGTGCCAGCAGTGTCAAGCGATCGAACACCGGGGAGCTGTTTTTT.

This clonotype was observed many times. The chain carries TRBV18 and TRBJ1-1, with a possible D match to TRBD1 (5 bases). The V gene lost 3 bases and the J gene lost 4 bases, with 15 bases spanning the gap. This CDR3 is built from 15 residues. Germline V gene data show CDR1 as KGHSH and CDR2 as LQKENI. The CDR3 nucleotides read TGTGCCAGCTCACCTAACGGGCAGGGTGGCACTGAAGCTTTCTTT. Translated, it gives CASSPNGQGGTEAFF.

This clonotype has only a few counts. The chain combines TRBV5-6 with TRBJ2-6, with TRBD1 matching over 7 bases. The V gene's germline CDR1 is SGHDT and CDR2 YYEEEE. The V and J ends lost 2 bases and 0 bases, in that order; junction bases with no gene match: 5. The CDR3 runs 17 residues. The CDR3 DNA is TGTGCCAGCAGCTTTGGGACAGCCTCCTCTGGGGCCAACGTCCTGACTTTC. Protein product: CASSFGTASSGANVLTF. Combining the CDR3 with reference TRBV5-6 and TRBJ2-6 gives the whole variable domain DAGVTQSPTHLIKTRGQQVTLRCSPKSGHDTVSWYQQALGQGPQFIFQYYEEEERQRGNFPDRFSGHQFPNYSSELNVNALLLGDSALYLCASSFGTASSGANVLTFGAGSRLTVL.

V gene TRBV25-1 combines with J gene TRBJ2-6, with D tentatively TRBD1 (6 bases). V was pared by 7 bases and J by 4 bases, with 11 bases between. This CDR3 spans 14 amino acids. The germline V gene has CDR1 MGHDK and CDR2 SYGVNS. The CDR3 coding sequence is TGTGCCAGCACTCAGGGGTGGGGGGCCAACGTCCTGACTTTC. This translates into CASTQGWGANVLTF.

The chain combines TRBV5-1 with TRBJ2-6, with D hard to call. Per the germline V gene, CDR1 is SGHRS and CDR2 is YFSETQ. V gave up 4 bases and J gave up 4 bases, with 24 bases separating them. There are 19 residues in the CDR3. In DNA form, the CDR3 reads TGCGCCAGCAGCACTGGTTCCCTTTTGGAGTTGTCGGGGGCCAACGTCCTGACTTTC. Its translation: CASSTGSLLELSGANVLTF.

This clonotype was counted many times. This chain connects TRBV24-1 to TRBJ2-1; D perhaps matches TRBD1 (6 bases). The V end was cut by 6 bases, the J end by 0 bases, with 32 bases between. The CDR3 covers 22 residues. Germline values: CDR1 KGHDR, CDR2 SFDVKD. CDR3 nucleotides: TGTGCCACCAGTCGTGACCCCTTCAGGGGCGGACCTAGATGTAGCTCCTACAATGAGCAGTTCTTC. This gives the protein CATSRDPFRGGPRCSSYNEQFF.

Only a few counts were recorded for this clonotype. The chain is built from TRBV6-1 and TRBJ2-7; 7 bases match TRBD1. The CDR3 spans 14 residues. Germline assignment: CDR1 MNHNS and CDR2 SASEGT. The trim removed 7 bases at V and 0 bases at J, leaving 6 bases unmatched. CDR3 nucleotides: TGTGCCAGCAATCTCGGGACAGTCTCCTACGAGCAGTACTTC. Translating it yields CASNLGTVSYEQYF.

The chain uses TRBV12-3 or TRBV12-4 and TRBJ2-1; 7 bases fit TRBD1. This CDR3 is 13 amino acids long. V shed 5 bases and J 9 bases; nucleotides not matched to a gene: 7. The CDR3 DNA reads as TGTGCCAGCAGTATCGACAGGGTCGGTGAGCAGTTCTTC. Protein product: CASSIDRVGEQFF.

This clonotype was observed at least ten times. The chain recombines TRBV6-1 with TRBJ2-1; 8 positions agree with TRBD2. Per germline, CDR1 MNHNS and CDR2 SASEGT. V shed 2 bases and J 3 bases; nucleotides not matched to a gene: 3. This CDR3 is built from 15 residues. CDR3 amino acids: CASSERLANYNEQFF. The CDR3, as DNA: TGTGCCAGCAGTGAAAGACTAGCGAACTACAATGAGCAGTTCTTC.

This clonotype appeared many times. The genes are TRBV7-2 and TRBJ2-1, with a weak D call TRBD2 (6 bases). Germline V gene lookup returns CDR1 SGHTA and CDR2 FQGNSA. V gave up 5 bases and J gave up 7 bases, with 12 bases separating them. This CDR3 is 13 amino acids long. The CDR3 DNA follows: TGTGCCAGCAGCCGGCAACTAGCAAATGAGCAGTTCTTC. Translation: CASSRQLANEQFF.

The chain couples TRBV28 to TRBJ2-3; 12 bases line up with TRBD2. J was trimmed by 2 bases and V by 7 bases; bases with no gene match: 19. The CDR3 contains 20 residues. Per germline, CDR1 MDHEN and CDR2 SYDVKM. This CDR3 is CASTGRSSGLAGYLTDTQYF. The CDR3, as DNA: TGTGCCAGCACGGGCAGGTCGTCGGGACTAGCGGGCTACCTCACAGATACGCAGTATTTT.

This clonotype was detected ten times or more. The chain carries TRBV7-9 and TRBJ2-7; D ambiguous. Trimming removed 3 bases at V and 0 bases at J, with 9 bases between. The germline gives CDR1 SEHNR, CDR2 FQNEAQ (reference sequence). There are 14 residues in the CDR3. CDR3 protein: CASSFAGYSYEQYF. Here the CDR3 DNA reads TGTGCCAGCAGCTTTGCTGGCTACTCCTACGAGCAGTACTTC.

There are a few counts of this clonotype. The chain links TRBV6-2 or TRBV6-3 to TRBJ2-2; no reliable D call. This CDR3 is 13 amino acids long. The V gene's germline CDR1 is MNHEY and CDR2 SVGEGT. V was trimmed by 3 bases and J by 6 bases, leaving 8 bases between them. CDR3 nucleotides: TGTGCCAGCAGTTATGGTGGGGCCGGGGAGCTGTTTTTT. The encoded protein is CASSYGGAGELFF.

This clonotype was picked up many times. The J gene is TRBJ2-1, the V gene TRBV27; 8 bases fit TRBD1. V dropped 1 base and J dropped 6; count of bases not matched to a gene: 2. Germline loops: CDR1 MNHEY, CDR2 SMNVEV (reference sequence). The CDR3 covers 14 residues. CDR3 nucleotide sequence: TGTGCCAGCAGTTTATATACAGGGGGCAATGAGCAGTTCTTC. Translation: CASSLYTGGNEQFF.

The sample holds many counts of this clonotype. The chain employs TRBV28 and TRBJ1-6; no clear D. V was pared by 6 bases and J by 3 bases, with 9 bases between. CDR3 length: 14 amino acids. CDR1 is MDHEN, CDR2 SYDVKM, per germline. The CDR3 nucleotides are TGTGCCAGCAGGTCGAACAGCTATAATTCACCCCTCCACTTT. Amino acid sequence: CASRSNSYNSPLHF.

This clonotype has just a few counts. The V gene is TRBV28, the J gene TRBJ2-7, with D perhaps matching TRBD2 (5 bases). Trimming shortened V by 3 bases and J by 2 bases, and 11 bases separated the two germline ends. This CDR3 contains 14 residues. CDR1 and CDR2 from the germline V gene are MDHEN and SYDVKM. The CDR3 DNA follows: TGTGCCAGCAGTTTCCGGGGTCCAACCTACGAGCAGTACTTC. Translated, it gives CASSFRGPTYEQYF.

This clonotype was counted many times. The chain employs TRBV7-9 and TRBJ2-3; possible D gene TRBD2, 6 bases. Germline CDR1 and CDR2: SEHNR and FQNEAQ (reference sequence). Trimming stripped 6 bases from V and 6 bases from J, with 19 bases between. This CDR3 comprises 15 residues. CDR3 region: CASRAGTREADTQYF. In DNA, the CDR3 is TGTGCCAGCAGGGCCGGGACTCGGGAAGCGGATACGCAGTATTTT. Supplemented by reference TRBV7-9 and TRBJ2-3, the full variable domain reads DTGVSQNPRHKITKRGQNVTFRCDPISEHNRLYWYRQTLGQGPEFLTYFQNEAQLEKSRLLSDRFSAERPKGSFSTLEIQRTEQGDSAMYLCASRAGTREADTQYFGPGTRLTVL.

This clonotype turned up a few times. V and J are TRBV5-1 and TRBJ1-1; unclear D gene. Germline V lookup: CDR1 SGHRS, CDR2 YFSETQ. With 4 bases removed from V and 7 bases from J, the gap between germline ends came to 11 bases. This CDR3 has 12 residues. The CDR3 reads CASSPGAYEAFF. For the CDR3, the DNA is TGCGCCAGCAGCCCGGGTGCTTATGAAGCTTTCTTT.

This clonotype appeared many times. V gene TRBV6-2 or TRBV6-3 combines with J gene TRBJ2-7; D possibly corresponds to TRBD2 (5 bases). Germline CDR1 is MNHEY and CDR2 is SVGEGT. The CDR3 runs 14 residues. Trimming removed 2 bases from V and 1 base from J, with 9 bases in between. CDR3 sequence (DNA): TGTGCCAGCAGTTACCCTCGAGGGTCCTACGAGCAGTACTTC. As protein: CASSYPRGSYEQYF.

This clonotype was counted a few times. V usage is TRBV9 and J usage is TRBJ2-3, with 9 bases fitting TRBD1. This CDR3 is built from 17 residues. Germline V CDR1 and CDR2: SGDLS, YYNGEE. V shed 2 bases and J 3 bases; nucleotides not matched to a gene: 10. The CDR3 sequence is CASSVKTGTGFTDTQYF. Written as DNA, the CDR3 is TGTGCCAGCAGCGTCAAAACCGGGACAGGGTTTACAGATACGCAGTATTTT. Full variable domain (remainder filled in from reference TRBV9 and TRBJ2-3): DSGVTQTPKHLITATGQRVTLRCSPRSGDLSVYWYQQSLDQGLQFLIQYYNGEERAKGNILERFSAQQFPDLHSELNLSSLELGDSALYFCASSVKTGTGFTDTQYFGPGTRLTVL.

This clonotype was recorded at least ten times. The V call is TRBV6-1, the J call TRBJ2-7; D not resolved. The CDR3 has 14 residues. CDR1 and CDR2 (germline): MNHNS, SASEGT. The germline V and J ends were trimmed by 5 bases and 2 bases, with 13 bases remaining between them. The CDR3 nucleotides read TGTGCCAGCAGTACATTAGCCAGTCCCTACGAGCAGTACTTC. It encodes CASSTLASPYEQYF.

This clonotype occurred many times. The rearrangement uses TRBV28 and TRBJ2-7; 10 bases map to TRBD2. J gave up 3 bases and V 1 base, and 3 bases lay outside the gene matches. The CDR3 covers 15 residues. Germline CDR1 and CDR2: MDHEN and SYDVKM. This CDR3 reads CASSLSSGRIYEQYF. DNA of the CDR3: TGTGCCAGCAGTTTATCTAGCGGGAGAATCTACGAGCAGTACTTC. Drawing the rest from reference TRBV28 and TRBJ2-7, the complete variable domain is DVKVTQSSRYLVKRTGEKVFLECVQDMDHENMFWYRQDPGLGLRLIYFSYDVKMKEKGDIPEGYSVSREKKERFSLILESASTNQTSMYLCASSLSSGRIYEQYFGPGTRLTVT.

The chain employs TRBV6-9 and TRBJ2-5, with a possible D match to TRBD1 (5 bases). The V gene's germline CDR1 is MNHGY and CDR2 SVAAGI. CDR3 length: 12 amino acids. V was cut by 3 bases and J by 7 bases, with 9 bases left in between. CDR3 DNA: TGTGCCAGCAGTTACACTACAGGGACCCAGTACTTC. It yields the protein CASSYTTGTQYF.

The J gene is TRBJ2-2, the V gene TRBV5-4, with D unclear. Germline V gene sequence: CDR1 SGHNT, CDR2 YYREEE (reference sequence). V lost 0 bases to trimming and J lost 1 base, with 13 bases between them. The CDR3 sequence is 17 residues long. The CDR3: CASSLVLRPLNTGELFF. CDR3 coding DNA: TGTGCCAGCAGCTTGGTTCTCCGCCCTTTGAACACCGGGGAGCTGTTTTTT.